The 23 T cell receptor beta chains presented below share a single source sample, sequenced in a study of blood T cell repertoires in COVID-19. This table comes from immunoSEQ multiplex PCR, and its TCRdb copy is limited to in-frame clones, with some not included. Of hundreds of thousands of clones in the sample, around 90% were seen once. The sample taken for sequencing was PBMCs or T cells enriched from blood (not recorded which). The source is a man between 60 and 70 years old who had recovered from COVID-19.

V usage is TRBV29-1 and J usage is TRBJ2-3; TRBD2 matches 12 bases. From germline, CDR1 is SQVTM and CDR2 ANQGSEA. The CDR3 runs to 15 residues. The junction had 7 bases not matched to a gene; V was cut back by 7 bases and J by 2 bases. The CDR3, as DNA: TGCAGCGGAATACTAGCGGGGGGTTCCACAGATACGCAGTATTTT. Its translation is CSGILAGGSTDTQYF.

The chain links TRBV15 to TRBJ2-3; 9 bases line up with TRBD1. The germline CDR1 and CDR2 sequences are LNHNV and YYDKDF (reference sequence). Germline trimming cut 2 bases from V and 4 bases from J; bases unmatched to any gene: 7. The CDR3 is 16 amino acids. The CDR3 DNA reads TGTGCCACCAGCAGACCGACAGGGGGGGGCGCAGATACGCAGTATTTT. This translates into CATSRPTGGGADTQYF.

This chain uses TRBV19 with TRBJ2-5; 11 nucleotides line up with TRBD2. Germline CDR1 is LNHDA and CDR2 is SQIVND (reference sequence). This CDR3 has 15 amino acids. J lost 2 bases, V lost 6 bases, and 5 bases had no gene match. The CDR3, as DNA: TGTGCCAGTAGCCTAGCGGGAGGACGTCAAGAGACCCAGTACTTC. Its translation: CASSLAGGRQETQYF.

The CDR3 loop reads CASSQIRLDGYTF. CDR3 nucleotides: TGTGCCAGCAGCCAGATCAGACTGGATGGCTACACCTTC. The chain links TRBV14 to TRBJ1-2; no clear D gene. The CDR3 is 13 residues long. V lost 3 bases and J lost 6, with 11 bases in between. Germline V gene lookup returns CDR1 SGHDN and CDR2 FVKESK.

The V and J genes are TRBV7-9 and TRBJ2-7, with 7 bases identical to TRBD1. This CDR3 region has 12 residues. V shed 5 bases, J shed 9 bases, and the junction held 7 bases outside the gene matches. Germline CDR1 SEHNR, CDR2 FQNEAQ (reference sequence). CDR3 in DNA: TGTGCCAGCAGCCGGGACAGTCCCGGGCAGTACTTC. This gives the protein CASSRDSPGQYF. The whole variable domain, filled in from reference TRBV7-9 and TRBJ2-7, reads DTGVSQNPRHKITKRGQNVTFRCDPISEHNRLYWYRQTLGQGPEFLTYFQNEAQLEKSRLLSDRFSAERPKGSFSTLEIQRTEQGDSAMYLCASSRDSPGQYFGPGTRLTVT.

The V and J genes are TRBV11-3 and TRBJ2-5; 16 bases agree with TRBD2. J was trimmed by 5 bases and V by 5 bases; bases with no gene match: 8. The CDR3 is made up of 17 amino acids. The germline V gene encodes CDR1 SGHNT and CDR2 YENEEA. The chain's CDR3 is CASSPPGLAGGLETQYF. The DNA of the CDR3 is TGTGCCAGCAGCCCCCCGGGACTAGCGGGAGGGCTTGAGACCCAGTACTTC.

This chain links TRBV7-9 with TRBJ1-1; D unclear. This CDR3 is built from 13 residues. Germline V gives CDR1 SEHNR, CDR2 FQNEAQ (reference sequence). V was clipped by 5 bases and J by 2 bases, with 9 bases between them. CDR3 residues: CASSLKQNTEAFF. For the CDR3, the DNA is TGTGCCAGCAGCCTTAAGCAAAACACTGAAGCTTTCTTT. Full variable domain (outside the CDR3, taken from reference TRBV7-9 and TRBJ1-1): DTGVSQNPRHKITKRGQNVTFRCDPISEHNRLYWYRQTLGQGPEFLTYFQNEAQLEKSRLLSDRFSAERPKGSFSTLEIQRTEQGDSAMYLCASSLKQNTEAFFGQGTRLTVV.

A single count supports this clone. The chain employs TRBV24-1 and TRBJ1-1; D call uncertain. CDR1 and CDR2 (germline): KGHDR, SFDVKD. The CDR3 length is 13 residues. V was shortened by 9 bases and J by 0 bases, with 10 bases between the two germline ends. CDR3 nucleotide sequence: TGTGCCACCCAGAGAGACATGAACACTGAAGCTTTCTTT. This codes for CATQRDMNTEAFF.

CDR3 DNA sequence: TGCAGTGCTAGTTTTGGACAGAGCAATCAGCCCCAGCATTTT. Its protein is CSASFGQSNQPQHF. This chain joins TRBV20-1 and TRBJ1-5; the D gene is possibly TRBD1 (6 bases). The CDR3 has 14 residues. Deletions cut 3 bases from V and 1 base from J, with 10 bases between. Per germline, CDR1 DFQATT and CDR2 SNEGSKA (reference sequence).

The chain is built from TRBV4-3 and TRBJ2-3, with 7 nucleotides matching TRBD2. CDR1 LGHNA and CDR2 YSLEER come from the germline V gene. CDR3 length: 13 residues. J gave up 5 bases and V 2 bases, and 1 base lay outside the gene matches. The CDR3 reads CASSQSGGDTQYF. For the CDR3, the DNA is TGCGCCAGCAGCCAATCGGGGGGAGATACGCAGTATTTT.

The gene calls are TRBV11-3 and TRBJ2-5; D is uncertain. V gave up 5 bases and J gave up 5 bases, with 18 bases separating them. The CDR3 extends over 15 amino acids. Germline lookup yields CDR1 SGHNT and CDR2 YENEEA. The CDR3 sequence is CASSLSTVPGETQYF. CDR3 nucleotides: TGTGCCAGCAGCCTCTCGACTGTTCCGGGTGAGACCCAGTACTTC.

In this sample, this clone turned up once. The V gene is TRBV11-2, the J gene TRBJ2-7; 8 positions match TRBD2. The CDR3 totals 15 residues. The V and J ends lost 11 bases and 5 bases, in that order; junction bases with no gene match: 17. In germline, CDR1 is SGHAT, CDR2 FQNNGV. The CDR3, as DNA: TGTGCCGTTTCCTCATCTGGACTAGCTTTCAACGAGCAGTACTTC. Translation: CAVSSSGLAFNEQYF.

The chain uses TRBV6-1 and TRBJ1-2; 7 bases line up with TRBD1. Germline V gene lookup returns CDR1 MNHNS and CDR2 SASEGT. V lost 2 bases and J lost 7; bases outside the gene matches: 4. The CDR3 totals 13 residues. Written as DNA, the CDR3 is TGTGCCAGCAGTGAATCGGGACAGTCTGGCTACACCTTC. Amino acid sequence: CASSESGQSGYTF.

The chain has TRBV7-3 and TRBJ2-1; 10 nucleotides agree with TRBD2. The CDR3 is 16 amino acids. Germline V lookup: CDR1 SGHTA, CDR2 FQGTGA. Trimming cost V 5 bases and J 4 bases; bases outside gene matches: 8. For the CDR3, the DNA is TGTGCCAGCAGCGCGACCGGGACTAGCGTATACAATGAGCAGTTCTTC. Its protein product is CASSATGTSVYNEQFF.

The chain employs TRBV5-1 and TRBJ2-3; perhaps TRBD1 as D (7 bases). V dropped 2 bases and J dropped 1 base, with 11 bases sitting between them. This CDR3 spans 15 amino acids. The germline V gene encodes CDR1 SGHRS and CDR2 YFSETQ. The chain's CDR3 is CASSFRGVGTDTQYF. CDR3 nucleotide sequence: TGCGCCAGCAGCTTCAGGGGGGTCGGCACAGATACGCAGTATTTT.

CDR3 nucleotide sequence: TGTGCCAGCAGCCCTCTAGCGGGAGGGCCATACGAGCAGTACTTC. This translates into CASSPLAGGPYEQYF. The chain recombines TRBV5-6 with TRBJ2-7; TRBD2 agrees at 12 bases. The CDR3 is made up of 15 amino acids. CDR1 SGHDT and CDR2 YYEEEE come from the germline V gene. V gave up 4 bases and J gave up 4 bases; unmatched junction bases: 6.

Notes on this clone: One junction end disagrees with the germline gene, perhaps due to a read error. The V call is TRBV6-5, the J call TRBJ1-1; no clear D. Looked up from germline, CDR1 is MNHEY and CDR2 is SVGAGI. There are 14 residues in the CDR3. Here the CDR3 reads CASSYAPGPTEAFF. DNA for the CDR3: TGTGCCAGCAGTTACGCGCCAGGCCCAACTGAGGCTTTCTTT.

V gene TRBV5-4 combines with J gene TRBJ2-7, with no clear D. Deletions cut 2 bases from V and 0 bases from J, with 6 bases between. Per the germline V gene, CDR1 is SGHNT and CDR2 is YYREEE (reference sequence). This CDR3 is built from 13 residues. DNA for the CDR3: TGTGCCAGCAGCTTTCCGGGCTCCTACGAGCAGTACTTC. It is translated as CASSFPGSYEQYF.

This chain connects TRBV6-2 or TRBV6-3 to TRBJ1-1; D unclear. This CDR3 spans 14 amino acids. The germline V gene encodes CDR1 MNHEY and CDR2 SVGEGT. V dropped 5 bases and J dropped 6 bases, with 16 bases sitting between them. The DNA of the CDR3 is TGTGCCAGCAGTCACGCGGGATCACTCCCTGAAGCTTTCTTT. It is translated as CASSHAGSLPEAFF.

J is TRBJ2-2 and V is TRBV15; perhaps TRBD1 as D (7 bases). Trimming shortened V by 2 bases and J by 5 bases, and 18 bases separated the two germline ends. The germline CDR1 and CDR2 sequences are LNHNV and YYDKDF (reference sequence). The CDR3 length is 17 residues. The CDR3 coding sequence is TGTGCCACCAGCAGACACGGGGCAGGGGGGTGGACCGGGGAGCTGTTTTTT. This codes for CATSRHGAGGWTGELFF.

The V and J genes are TRBV24-1 and TRBJ2-5; D is possibly TRBD1 (8 bases). Germline assignment: CDR1 KGHDR and CDR2 SFDVKD. Trimming shortened V by 4 bases and J by 1 base, and 15 bases separated the two germline ends. The CDR3 contains 16 residues. The CDR3 spells CATSEGQGGLQETQYF. Here the CDR3 DNA reads TGTGCCACCAGTGAAGGACAGGGAGGGCTCCAAGAGACCCAGTACTTC.

The chain has TRBV2 and TRBJ2-7; TRBD1 aligns across 9 bases. V lost 2 bases, J lost 2 bases, and 10 bases stayed unmatched. This CDR3 is built from 17 residues. CDR1 SNHLY and CDR2 FYNNEI come from the germline V gene. CDR3 region: CASSEIPRTGDAYEQYF. CDR3 sequence (DNA): TGTGCCAGCAGTGAAATTCCAAGGACAGGGGACGCCTACGAGCAGTACTTC.

The chain has TRBV5-1 and TRBJ2-2; 10 bases align to TRBD2. CDR1 SGHRS and CDR2 YFSETQ come from the germline V gene. The junction had 12 bases not matched to a gene; V was cut back by 3 bases and J by 4 bases. The CDR3 spans 18 residues. CDR3 in amino acids: CASSSLEVLAGFTGELFF. The CDR3 nucleotides read TGCGCCAGCAGCTCTTTGGAGGTACTAGCGGGATTCACCGGGGAGCTGTTTTTT. Combining the CDR3 with reference TRBV5-1 and TRBJ2-2 gives the whole variable domain KAGVTQTPRYLIKTRGQQVTLSCSPISGHRSVSWYQQTPGQGLQFLFEYFSETQRNKGNFPGRFSGRQFSNSRSEMNVSTLELGDSALYLCASSSLEVLAGFTGELFFGEGSRLTVL.